The rows below give T cell receptor beta chains drawn from one sample of a study of glioma-infiltrating T cells. From the multiplex PCR reads, TCRdb called clonotypes with MiXCR, one entry per CDR3 protein. The sample carries 170,000 or so distinct CDR3 sequences, around 40% recorded once. Sequenced input: glioma tissue, nonneoplastic brain tissue, or PBMCs (not recorded which). Every receptor here comes from a human donor with low-grade glioma or glioblastoma, undergoing nonglioma brain surgery, or in good health (not recorded which). Both conserved end residues are part of each CDR3. D genes are given only for firm matches. Clone sizes are given selectively: once, few, many, or a class where the clone is expanded.

V gene: TRBV7-2; J gene: TRBJ2-3; clone size: many; CDR3 length: 14; D gene: .; CDR3 DNA: TGTGCCAGCAGCTTAATAGCAGGCACAGATACGCAGTATTTT; CDR3 protein: CASSLIAGTDTQYF
V gene: TRBV4-1; J gene: TRBJ2-7; clone size: .; CDR3 length: 13; D gene: .; CDR3 DNA: TGCGCCACCTCTTCGGGAGAGGGCTACGAGCAGTACTTC; CDR3 protein: CATSSGEGYEQYF
V gene: TRBV19; J gene: TRBJ2-3; clone size: .; CDR3 length: 14; D gene: TRBD2; CDR3 DNA: TGTGCCAGTACGCCGGGACTAGAGATAGATACGCAGTATTTT; CDR3 protein: CASTPGLEIDTQYF
V gene: TRBV9; J gene: TRBJ2-1; clone size: .; CDR3 length: 17; D gene: TRBD2; CDR3 DNA: TGTGCCAGCAGCGTAGCGGGTAGCGGGAAATCCTACAATGAGCAGTTCTTC; CDR3 protein: CASSVAGSGKSYNEQFF
V gene: TRBV28; J gene: TRBJ2-3; clone size: .; CDR3 length: 16; D gene: .; CDR3 DNA: TGTGCCAGCAGTTTTGGTAGACAGGTTAGCACAGATACGCAGTATTTT; CDR3 protein: CASSFGRQVSTDTQYF
V gene: TRBV2; J gene: TRBJ1-5; clone size: many; CDR3 length: 13; D gene: .; CDR3 DNA: TGTGCCAGCAGTGATAACAGGGATAAGCCCCAGCATTTT; CDR3 protein: CASSDNRDKPQHF
V gene: TRBV5-1; J gene: TRBJ2-5; clone size: .; CDR3 length: 14; D gene: TRBD1; CDR3 DNA: TGCGCCAGCAGCTGGACAGGGCGGCAAGAGACCCAGTACTTC; CDR3 protein: CASSWTGRQETQYF
V gene: TRBV20-1; J gene: TRBJ2-5; clone size: many; CDR3 length: 15; D gene: .; CDR3 DNA: TGCAGTGCGAGCTGGCGGGCTAAAGACCAAGAGACCCAGTACTTC; CDR3 protein: CSASWRAKDQETQYF
V gene: TRBV3-1; J gene: TRBJ2-7; clone size: .; CDR3 length: 17; D gene: TRBD2; CDR3 DNA: TGTGCCAGCAGCCAAGATGTTTGGGGGAGGGTGATCGACGAGCAGTACTTC; CDR3 protein: CASSQDVWGRVIDEQYF
V gene: TRBV19; J gene: TRBJ2-1; clone size: .; CDR3 length: 13; D gene: TRBD2; CDR3 DNA: TGTGCCAGTACTGCTAGCGGGAGCAATGAGCAGTTCTTC; CDR3 protein: CASTASGSNEQFF
V gene: TRBV28; J gene: TRBJ2-7; clone size: many; CDR3 length: 13; D gene: .; CDR3 DNA: TGTGCCAGCAGCCTAGACCCAACCTACGAGCAGTACTTC; CDR3 protein: CASSLDPTYEQYF
V gene: TRBV4-1; J gene: TRBJ2-1; clone size: few; CDR3 length: 13; D gene: .; CDR3 DNA: TGCGCCAGCAGCCCCACCGGGCCCAATGAGCAGTTCTTC; CDR3 protein: CASSPTGPNEQFF
V gene: TRBV6-1; J gene: TRBJ2-7; clone size: many; CDR3 length: 15; D gene: TRBD2; CDR3 DNA: TGTGCCAGCAGTTTACCGGGACTAGCAACCTACGAGCAGTACTTC; CDR3 protein: CASSLPGLATYEQYF
V gene: TRBV29-1; J gene: TRBJ2-3; clone size: .; CDR3 length: 12; D gene: .; CDR3 DNA: TGCAGCGCCGAGGATAGCACAGATACGCAGTATTTT; CDR3 protein: CSAEDSTDTQYF
V gene: TRBV7-9; J gene: TRBJ2-1; clone size: .; CDR3 length: 14; D gene: .; CDR3 DNA: TGTGCCAGCAGCTTAGTTACGCCCATCAATGAGCAGTTCTTC; CDR3 protein: CASSLVTPINEQFF
V gene: TRBV27; J gene: TRBJ2-1; clone size: many; CDR3 length: 15; D gene: TRBD1; CDR3 DNA: TGTGCCAGCAGCCTCGACAGGGGGCGCTACAATGAGCAGTTCTTC; CDR3 protein: CASSLDRGRYNEQFF
V gene: TRBV2; J gene: TRBJ2-6; clone size: many; CDR3 length: 20; D gene: TRBD1; CDR3 DNA: TGTGCCAGCAGTGAAGCTCTATGGGACAGGAAAGGCTCTGGGGCCAACGTCCTGACTTTC; CDR3 protein: CASSEALWDRKGSGANVLTF
V gene: TRBV7-2; J gene: TRBJ1-1; clone size: many; CDR3 length: 12; D gene: .; CDR3 DNA: TGTGCCAGCAGCTTTAGGGCAGATGAAGCTTTCTTT; CDR3 protein: CASSFRADEAFF
V gene: TRBV2; J gene: TRBJ1-3; clone size: many; CDR3 length: 13; D gene: TRBD1; CDR3 DNA: TGTGCCACCACAGGGGACTCTGGAAACACCATATATTTT; CDR3 protein: CATTGDSGNTIYF
V gene: TRBV28; J gene: TRBJ2-7; clone size: .; CDR3 length: 12; D gene: TRBD2; CDR3 DNA: TGTGCCAGCAGTCTAGCGGGAAACGAGCAGTACTTC; CDR3 protein: CASSLAGNEQYF
V gene: TRBV2; J gene: TRBJ2-3; clone size: once; CDR3 length: 17; D gene: .; CDR3 DNA: TGTGCCAGCAGAGGCCCACCGGGGGACAGCGGGTTAGCTACGCAGTATTTT; CDR3 protein: CASRGPPGDSGLATQYF
V gene: TRBV12-3/TRBV12-4; J gene: TRBJ2-7; clone size: .; CDR3 length: 14; D gene: TRBD2; CDR3 DNA: TGTGCCAGCAGAGCCGAGACTAGCGGCTACGAGCAGTACTTC; CDR3 protein: CASRAETSGYEQYF
V gene: TRBV19; J gene: TRBJ1-5; clone size: .; CDR3 length: 14; D gene: TRBD1; CDR3 DNA: TGTGCCAGTTCCGTGACAGGGAAGTTACAGCCCCAGCATTTT; CDR3 protein: CASSVTGKLQPQHF